These T cell receptor beta chains were read from a single sample in a study of blood T cells in healthy people across ages. Each CDR3 protein is one row after TCRdb ran MiXCR on the 5' RACE reads. The sample lists more than 800,000 distinct CDR3 sequences; 29% were seen once. The specimen sequenced was blood. The origin of the receptors is an elderly woman in good health. The CDR3 runs from the conserved cysteine through the conserved F or W. A D gene is named only where the DNA matches it firmly. Clone size is not always given. Where it is, it says once, few, many or a class for expanded clones.

cdr3_aa cdr3_nt d_call v_call clone_size cdr3_length j_call
CASSSGLAGRQETQYF TGTGCCAGCAGCTCCGGACTAGCGGGGAGACAAGAGACCCAGTACTTC TRBD2 TRBV7-3 . 16 TRBJ2-5
CASTRDRGAFF TGTGCCAGCACCCGGGACAGGGGTGCTTTCTTT . TRBV21-1 few 11 TRBJ1-1
CASSEAPNTEAFF TGTGCCAGCAGTGAAGCCCCGAACACTGAAGCTTTCTTT . TRBV2 . 13 TRBJ1-1
CASSLLGASNQPQHF TGCGCCAGCAGCTTGCTGGGGGCCTCCAATCAGCCCCAGCATTTT . TRBV5-1 few 15 TRBJ1-5
CASSLEDRGVATNEKLFF TGTGCCAGCAGCTTAGAAGACAGGGGAGTTGCAACTAATGAAAAACTGTTTTTT TRBD1 TRBV7-8 few 18 TRBJ1-4
CASSETDNGYTF TGCGCCAGCAGTGAGACAGACAATGGCTACACCTTC . TRBV10-2 . 12 TRBJ1-2
CASSYLNIQYF TGTGCCAGCAGTTACCTGAACATTCAGTACTTC . TRBV6-2/TRBV6-3 many 11 TRBJ2-4
CASFRTGSGEQYF TGTGCCAGCTTCAGGACAGGGAGTGGCGAGCAGTACTTC TRBD1 TRBV28 few 13 TRBJ2-7
CASSLDWHTEAFF TGTGCCAGCAGCTTGGACTGGCACACTGAAGCTTTCTTT . TRBV5-5 . 13 TRBJ1-1
CASSLGGRGYYGGYTF TGCGCCAGCAGCTTGGGCGGGAGAGGGTACTATGGCGGCTACACCTTC . TRBV5-1 many 16 TRBJ1-2
CASSPTFRNEQFF TGTGCCAGCTCACCCACGTTTCGCAATGAGCAGTTCTTC . TRBV18 many 13 TRBJ2-1
CSVGTGAKWEGYTF TGCAGTGTAGGGACAGGGGCTAAGTGGGAAGGCTACACCTTC TRBD1 TRBV20-1 . 14 TRBJ1-2
CACSAQQTYGYTF TGTGCCTGCAGTGCTCAACAGACCTATGGCTACACCTTC . TRBV2 . 13 TRBJ1-2
CASSLAGQVSSEKLFF TGTGCCAGCAGCTTAGCGGGGCAGGTTAGCAGTGAAAAACTGTTTTTT . TRBV7-2 . 16 TRBJ1-4
CASSWRDSRTDTQYF TGTGCCAGCAGCTGGAGGGACAGTCGCACAGATACGCAGTATTTT . TRBV2 . 15 TRBJ2-3
CASSQVEEKLFF TGTGCCAGCAGCCAAGTAGAAGAAAAACTGTTTTTT . TRBV7-2 many 12 TRBJ1-4
CASSVVKMAYSGGVSNTQYF TGTGCCAGCAGCGTAGTAAAAATGGCCTATAGCGGGGGGGTATCAAATACGCAGTATTTT TRBD2 TRBV11-2 . 20 TRBJ2-3